This T cell receptor (beta chain) stems from a study of blood T cell repertoires in COVID-19. Study at large: Samples came from the United States, Italy and Spain, spanning acute and convalescent COVID-19. From T cells, B-cell-depleted T cells, or PBMCs came the material, which was cDNA or gDNA.

Germline V gene sequence: CDR1 MNHEY, CDR2 SMNVEV (reference sequence). The CDR3 runs 17 residues. V dropped 2 bases and J dropped 4; count of bases not matched to a gene: 11. Seattle's cohort entered during active infection and was followed longitudinally. Original data processing: Estimates of nucleated cell counts were drawn from the amplification of reference gene primers. Measured with immunoSEQ multiplex PCR; TCRdb has only the in-frame clones, and not every one. For V, J and clone size, that table is used; D and trimming come from the DNA. This sample has roughly 250,000 clones, with approximately 84% found just once.

The specimen was peripheral blood. The origin of this receptor is a person aged 65-85 years with COVID-19, enrolled during active disease. The chain has TRBV27 and TRBJ2-1, with 7 bases identical to TRBD1. The CDR3 protein is CASSLRYPQGDYNEQFF. As DNA, the CDR3 is TGTGCCAGCAGTTTACGCTATCCCCAGGGGGATTACAATGAGCAGTTCTTC.